The rows below give T cell receptor beta chains drawn from one sample of a study of cytomegalovirus exposure and HLA in healthy donors. Here immunoSEQ multiplex PCR was the method, and the copy in TCRdb shows in-frame clones only, minus some. The sample shows about 130,000 clones, roughly three quarters of them seen only once. The sample was PBMCs. These receptors were obtained from a woman younger than 45 in good health and CMV-seronegative. Each CDR3 is given with its conserved first and last residue. Each record gives: V gene, J gene, CDR3 protein.

TRBV10-3	TRBJ2-7	CAISAGLAVTYEQYF
TRBV7-9	TRBJ2-3	CASSLTSGGTDTQYF
TRBV11-2	TRBJ2-7	CASSLDRSEQYF
TRBV30	TRBJ1-1	CAWSVPATWSSGGAFF
TRBV4-1	TRBJ2-7	CASSQPDRDSYEQYF
TRBV2	TRBJ2-5	CASGRLVETQYF
TRBV4-3	TRBJ2-7	CASSQRGTLRDGEQYF
TRBV19	TRBJ1-2	CASSSDRGANYGYTF
TRBV4-1	TRBJ1-1	CASSPQPQQALMNTEAFF
TRBV18	TRBJ2-3	CASSPERELKDTQYF
TRBV21-1	TRBJ2-7	CASSVERYFRYEQYF
TRBV14	NA	CASSQRLAGVPHEQYF
TRBV7-9	TRBJ1-2	CASSPKGQDNGYTF
TRBV30	TRBJ1-1	CAWSVQGNTEAFF
TRBV5-5	TRBJ2-1	CAGSLGRFGGGLGEQFF
TRBV5-6	TRBJ2-3	CASSLPRGGADTQYF
TRBV5-1	TRBJ2-6	CASSFFGTTLRGANVLTF
TRBV19	TRBJ2-1	CASSGVSDLHSYNEQFF
TRBV6-1	TRBJ1-6	CASRKDSNSPLHF
TRBV11-2	TRBJ1-1	CASLNPEERKAFF
TRBV30	TRBJ2-3	CAWSVVGLSTDTQYF
TRBV6-5	TRBJ1-1	CASTSRGGRNTEAFF
TRBV28	TRBJ1-4	CASSTRKRIGEKLFF
TRBV2	TRBJ2-7	CASSEGGSSYEQYF
TRBV7-9	TRBJ2-2	CASSLGSGNTGELFF
TRBV18	TRBJ1-1	CASSPTRQLNTEAFF
TRBV6-5	TRBJ2-1	CASSYSGRGGNEQFF
TRBV6-5	NA	CASSPGAGGSYEQYF
TRBV7-3	TRBJ2-1	CASSPYGGGSYNEQFF
TRBV9	TRBJ2-5	CASSTGTPWWETQYF
TRBV7-9	TRBJ1-1	CSSSLMVQGTPEAFF
TRBV5-4	TRBJ2-3	CASSLSTDTQYF
TRBV5-1	TRBJ2-2	CASSPHPGELFF
TRBV9	TRBJ2-7	CASSGDSYEQYF
TRBV5-8	TRBJ2-2	CASSRGNFDTGELFF
TRBV10-3	TRBJ2-5	CAMASGLQETQYF
TRBV13	TRBJ1-4	CASSLFAFRDSPEKLFF
TRBV6-6	TRBJ1-2	CASSRGQVYGYTF
TRBV7-3	TRBJ2-1	CASSLTGQGVGEQFF
TRBV6-5	TRBJ1-1	CASSLTGGYTEAFF
TRBV5-1	TRBJ2-7	CASSLVEGANEQYF
TRBV11-1	TRBJ2-2	CASSPGTDTGELFF
TRBV5-1	TRBJ2-5	CASSRRGSYETQYF
TRBV13	TRBJ2-3	CASRTSGRDTQYF
TRBV19	TRBJ2-7	CASSIRFRDYNYEQYF
TRBV7-2	TRBJ1-5	CASSFPGNQPQHF
TRBV7-3	TRBJ2-7	CASSLEVGATYEQYF
TRBV5-5	TRBJ2-3	CASSLAGGRTDTQYF
TRBV11-2	TRBJ1-4	CASSPIRGETTNEKLFF
TRBV7-2	TRBJ2-3	CASGKTGELTDTQYF